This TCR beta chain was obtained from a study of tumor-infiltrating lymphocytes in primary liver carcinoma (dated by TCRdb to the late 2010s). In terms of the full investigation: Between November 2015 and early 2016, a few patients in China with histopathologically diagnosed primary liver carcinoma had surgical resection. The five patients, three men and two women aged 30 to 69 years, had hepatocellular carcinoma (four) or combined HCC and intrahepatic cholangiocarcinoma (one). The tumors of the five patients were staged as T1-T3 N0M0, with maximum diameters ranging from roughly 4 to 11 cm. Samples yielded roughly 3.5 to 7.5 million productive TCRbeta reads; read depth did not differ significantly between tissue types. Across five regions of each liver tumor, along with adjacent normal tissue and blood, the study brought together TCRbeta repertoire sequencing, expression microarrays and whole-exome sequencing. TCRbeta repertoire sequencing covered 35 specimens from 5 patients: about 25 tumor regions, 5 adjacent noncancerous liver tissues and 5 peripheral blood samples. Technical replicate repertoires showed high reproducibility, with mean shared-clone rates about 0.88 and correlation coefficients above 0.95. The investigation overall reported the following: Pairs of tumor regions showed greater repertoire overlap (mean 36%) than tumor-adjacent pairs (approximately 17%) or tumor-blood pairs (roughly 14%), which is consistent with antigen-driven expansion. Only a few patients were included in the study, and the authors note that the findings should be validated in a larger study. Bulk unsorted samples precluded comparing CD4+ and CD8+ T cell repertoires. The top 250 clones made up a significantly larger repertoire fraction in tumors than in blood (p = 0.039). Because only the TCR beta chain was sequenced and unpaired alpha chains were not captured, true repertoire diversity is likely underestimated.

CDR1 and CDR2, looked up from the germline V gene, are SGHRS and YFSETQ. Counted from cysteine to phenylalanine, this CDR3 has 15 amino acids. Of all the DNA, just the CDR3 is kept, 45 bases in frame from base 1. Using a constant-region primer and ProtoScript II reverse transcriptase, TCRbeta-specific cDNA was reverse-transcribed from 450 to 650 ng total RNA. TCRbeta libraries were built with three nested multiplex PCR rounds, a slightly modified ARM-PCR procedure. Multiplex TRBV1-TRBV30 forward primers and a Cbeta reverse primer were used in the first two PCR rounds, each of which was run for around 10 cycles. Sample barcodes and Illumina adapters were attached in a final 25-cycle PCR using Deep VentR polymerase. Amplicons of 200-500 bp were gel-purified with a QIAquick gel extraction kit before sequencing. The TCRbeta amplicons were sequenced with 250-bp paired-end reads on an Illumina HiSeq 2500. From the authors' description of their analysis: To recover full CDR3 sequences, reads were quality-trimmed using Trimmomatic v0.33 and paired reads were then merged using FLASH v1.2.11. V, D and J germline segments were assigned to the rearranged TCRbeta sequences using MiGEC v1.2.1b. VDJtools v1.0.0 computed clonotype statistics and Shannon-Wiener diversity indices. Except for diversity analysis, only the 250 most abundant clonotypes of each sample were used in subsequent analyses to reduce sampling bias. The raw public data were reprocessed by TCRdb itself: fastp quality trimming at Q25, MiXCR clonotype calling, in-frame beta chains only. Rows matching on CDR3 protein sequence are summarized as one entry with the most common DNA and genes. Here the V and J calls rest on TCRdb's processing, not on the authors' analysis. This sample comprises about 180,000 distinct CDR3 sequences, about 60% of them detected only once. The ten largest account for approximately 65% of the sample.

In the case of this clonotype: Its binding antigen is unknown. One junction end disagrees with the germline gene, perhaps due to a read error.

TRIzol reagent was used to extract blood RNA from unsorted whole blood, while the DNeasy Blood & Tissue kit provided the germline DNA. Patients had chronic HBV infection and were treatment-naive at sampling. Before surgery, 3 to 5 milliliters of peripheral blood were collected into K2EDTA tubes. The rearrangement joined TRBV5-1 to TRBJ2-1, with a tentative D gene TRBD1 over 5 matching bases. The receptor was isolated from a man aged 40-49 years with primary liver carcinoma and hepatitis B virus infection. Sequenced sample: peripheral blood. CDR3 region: CASSPTGAVNDEQLF. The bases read TGCGCCAGCAGCCCCACTGGGGCAGTAAACGATGAGCAGCTCTTC. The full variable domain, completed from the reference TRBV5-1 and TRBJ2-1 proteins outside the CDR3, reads KAGVTQTPRYLIKTRGQQVTLSCSPISGHRSVSWYQQTPGQGLQFLFEYFSETQRNKGNFPGRFSGRQFSNSRSEMNVSTLELGDSALYLCASSPTGAVNDEQLFGPGTRLTVL.